This T cell receptor beta chain derives from a study of blood T cell repertoires in COVID-19. Study as a whole: Material from acute and convalescent COVID-19 was sourced from the United States, Italy and Spain. From T cells, B-cell-depleted T cells, or PBMCs came the material, which was cDNA or gDNA.

In the study's own analysis: Researchers report that nucleated cell counts were estimated from reference gene primer amplification. Here immunoSEQ multiplex PCR was the method, and the copy in TCRdb shows in-frame clones only, minus some. For V, J and clone size, that table is used; D and trimming come from the DNA. Counted here are some 210,000 clones, about 88% occurring once; the ten biggest clones make up 6.2%. The germline V gene encodes CDR1 MDHEN and CDR2 SYDVKM. V gave up 4 bases and J gave up 3 bases, with 15 bases separating them. This CDR3 is 15 amino acids long. J is TRBJ1-1 and V is TRBV28, with D perhaps matching TRBD1 (5 bases). The TCR originated in a middle-aged woman who had recovered from COVID-19. The sample taken for sequencing was peripheral blood. The CDR3 here is CASSSPRGGDTEAFF. For the CDR3, the DNA is TGTGCCAGCAGTTCCCCGAGGGGAGGGGACACTGAAGCTTTCTTT.